The present T cell receptor (beta chain) was sequenced within a study of human T cells and chemical hapten exposure. The CDR3 spans 16 residues. V lost 6 bases to trimming and J lost 1 base; unmatched junction nucleotides: 9. CDR1 MGHDK and CDR2 SYGVNS come from the germline V gene. Time point specified: pre-sensitization, week 0. Treatment in this sample: therapeutic diphenylcyclopropenone sensitization with weekly scalp DPC. Alopecia patients deemed DPC-suitable, aged 18 to 70, excluding pregnancy. TCRdb reanalysed the RACE reads using MiXCR and keeps one entry per CDR3 protein. The table has roughly 250,000 distinct CDR3 sequences, about 8.1% seen once; the top ten hold 2% to 2.5%. The sample holds many counts of this clonotype. Its specificity is unknown. General study points: Versus controls, significantly more large CDR3 similarity clusters arose from expanded TCRs.

The chain carries TRBV25-1 and TRBJ2-5, with 9 bases lining up with TRBD2. The sequence derives from a woman aged 40 to 50 with alopecia areata. Some clones in this sample may be carry-over from other donors' samples. Here the sequenced sample was whole blood, taken in connection with sensitization to the hapten diphenylcyclopropenone (DPC). CDR3 amino acids: CASSPAVAGAQETQYF. The CDR3 nucleotides read TGTGCCAGCAGCCCAGCGGTAGCGGGAGCCCAAGAGACCCAGTACTTC.